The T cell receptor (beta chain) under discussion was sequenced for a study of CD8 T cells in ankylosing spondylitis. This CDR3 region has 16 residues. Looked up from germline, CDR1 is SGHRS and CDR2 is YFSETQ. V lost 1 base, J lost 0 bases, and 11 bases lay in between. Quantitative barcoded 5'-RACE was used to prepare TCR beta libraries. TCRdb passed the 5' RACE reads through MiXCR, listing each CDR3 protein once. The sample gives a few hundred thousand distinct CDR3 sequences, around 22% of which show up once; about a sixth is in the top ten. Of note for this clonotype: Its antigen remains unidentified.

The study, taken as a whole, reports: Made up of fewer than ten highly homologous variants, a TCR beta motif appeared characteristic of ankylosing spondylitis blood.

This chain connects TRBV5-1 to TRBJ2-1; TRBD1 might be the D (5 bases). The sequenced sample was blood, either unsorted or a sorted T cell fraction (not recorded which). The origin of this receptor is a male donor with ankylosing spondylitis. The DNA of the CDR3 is TGCGCCAGCAGCTTGCGACGACAGCACTCCTACAATGAGCAGTTCTTC. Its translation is CASSLRRQHSYNEQFF. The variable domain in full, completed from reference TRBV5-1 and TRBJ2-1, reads KAGVTQTPRYLIKTRGQQVTLSCSPISGHRSVSWYQQTPGQGLQFLFEYFSETQRNKGNFPGRFSGRQFSNSRSEMNVSTLELGDSALYLCASSLRRQHSYNEQFFGPGTRLTVL.